The T cell receptor beta chain described here comes from a study of blood T cell repertoires in COVID-19. Study details: Samples came from the United States, Italy and Spain, spanning acute and convalescent COVID-19.

The assay was immunoSEQ multiplex PCR, and TCRdb's table has in-frame clones only and misses some. In the table there are roughly 400,000 clones, over 75% of which are singletons. This study enrolled people aged about 18 to 90 from about two dozen US geographic areas. Grouping used clinical history reported by participants in a survey and questionnaire. Germline CDR1 MGHDK, CDR2 SYGVNS. CDR3 length equals 12 residues. Trimming shortened V by 5 bases and J by 3 bases, and 7 bases separated the two germline ends. This TCR was recovered from a woman between 18 and 29 years old who had been exposed to COVID-19. The V gene is TRBV25-1, the J gene TRBJ1-2, with D uncertain. Sequencing was performed on PBMCs or T cells enriched from blood (not recorded which). The DNA of the CDR3 is TGTGCCAGCAGTCGGGGTGACTATGGCTACACCTTC. As protein: CASSRGDYGYTF.